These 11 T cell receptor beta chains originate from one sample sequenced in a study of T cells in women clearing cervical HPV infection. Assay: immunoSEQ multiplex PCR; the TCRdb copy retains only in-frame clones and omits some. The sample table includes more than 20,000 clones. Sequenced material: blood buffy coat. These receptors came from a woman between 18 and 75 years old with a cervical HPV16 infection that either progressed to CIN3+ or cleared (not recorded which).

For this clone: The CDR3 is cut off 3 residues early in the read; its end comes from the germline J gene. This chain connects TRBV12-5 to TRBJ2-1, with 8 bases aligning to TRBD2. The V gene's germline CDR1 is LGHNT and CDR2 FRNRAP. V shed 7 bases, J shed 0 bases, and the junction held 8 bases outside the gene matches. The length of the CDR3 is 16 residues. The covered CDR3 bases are TGTGCTAGTGCTCCCATCAGCGGGAGCTCCTACAATGAG. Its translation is CASAPISGSSYNE. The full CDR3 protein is CASAPISGSSYNEQFF.

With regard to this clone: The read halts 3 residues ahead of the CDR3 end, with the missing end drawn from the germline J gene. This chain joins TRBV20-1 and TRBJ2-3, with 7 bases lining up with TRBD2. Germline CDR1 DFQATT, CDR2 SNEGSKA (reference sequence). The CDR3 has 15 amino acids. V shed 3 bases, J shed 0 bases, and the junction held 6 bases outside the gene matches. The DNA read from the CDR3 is TGCAGTGCTAGTAAGCGGGACGCTAGCACAGATACG. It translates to CSASKRDASTDT. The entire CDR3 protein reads CSASKRDASTDTQYF.

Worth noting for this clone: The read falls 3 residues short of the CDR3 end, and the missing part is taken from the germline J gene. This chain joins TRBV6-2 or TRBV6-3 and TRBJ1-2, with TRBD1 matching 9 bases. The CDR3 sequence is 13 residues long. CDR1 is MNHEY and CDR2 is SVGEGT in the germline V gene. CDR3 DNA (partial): TGTGCCAGCAGTTGGACAGGGGCCTACGAC. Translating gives CASSWTGAYD. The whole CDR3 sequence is CASSWTGAYDYTF.

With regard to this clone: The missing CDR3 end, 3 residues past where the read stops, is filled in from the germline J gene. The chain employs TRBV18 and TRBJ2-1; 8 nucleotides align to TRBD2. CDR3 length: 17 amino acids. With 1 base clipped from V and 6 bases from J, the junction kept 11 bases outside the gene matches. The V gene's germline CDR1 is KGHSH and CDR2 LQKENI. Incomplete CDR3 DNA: TGTGCCAGCTCACCACAACGAGCGGGAGTGGTGGGCAATGAG. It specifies CASSPQRAGVVGNE. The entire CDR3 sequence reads CASSPQRAGVVGNEQFF.

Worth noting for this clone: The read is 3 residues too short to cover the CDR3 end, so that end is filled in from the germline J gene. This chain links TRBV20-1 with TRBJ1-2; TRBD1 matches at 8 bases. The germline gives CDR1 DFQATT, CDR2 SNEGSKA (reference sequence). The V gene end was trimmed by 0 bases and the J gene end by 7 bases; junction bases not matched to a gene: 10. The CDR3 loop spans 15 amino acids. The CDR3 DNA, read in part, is TGCAGTGCTAGAGATCAGTCAGGGGGCAGAAGTGGC. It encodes CSARDQSGGRSG. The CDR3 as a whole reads CSARDQSGGRSGYTF.

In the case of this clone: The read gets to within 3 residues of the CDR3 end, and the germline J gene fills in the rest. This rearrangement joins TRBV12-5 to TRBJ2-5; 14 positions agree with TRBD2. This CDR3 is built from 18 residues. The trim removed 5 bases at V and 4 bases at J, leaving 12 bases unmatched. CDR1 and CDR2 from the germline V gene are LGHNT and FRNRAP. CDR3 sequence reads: CASGPGLAGEGVGETQYF. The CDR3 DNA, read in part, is TGTGCTAGTGGTCCGGGACTAGCGGGAGAGGGGGTTGGAGAGACC.

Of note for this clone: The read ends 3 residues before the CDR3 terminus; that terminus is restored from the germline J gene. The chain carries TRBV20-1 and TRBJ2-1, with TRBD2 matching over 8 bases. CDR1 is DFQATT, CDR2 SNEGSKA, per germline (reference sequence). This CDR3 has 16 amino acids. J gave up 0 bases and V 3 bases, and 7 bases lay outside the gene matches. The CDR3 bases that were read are TGCAGTGCTAGGGAAGCGGGGGATCCCTCCTACAATGAG. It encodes CSAREAGDPSYNE. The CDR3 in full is CSAREAGDPSYNEQFF.

The covered CDR3 bases are TGCAGTGCTAGAAGGGACTTGTTTAATGAAAAG. As protein: CSARRDLFNEK. The CDR3 in its entirety is CSARRDLFNEKLFF. The chain has TRBV20-1 and TRBJ2-2, with D tentatively TRBD2 (6 bases). The CDR3 end is not reached by the read, which stops 3 residues before it; the germline J gene fills it in. This CDR3 spans 14 amino acids. CDR1 is DFQATT, CDR2 SNEGSKA, per germline (reference sequence).

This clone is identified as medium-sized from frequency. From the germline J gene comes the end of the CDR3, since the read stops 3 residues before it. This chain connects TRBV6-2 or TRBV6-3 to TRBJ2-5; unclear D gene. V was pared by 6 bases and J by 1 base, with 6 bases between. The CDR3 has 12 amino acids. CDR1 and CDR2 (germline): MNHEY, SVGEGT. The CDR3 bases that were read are TGTGCCAGCAGGGGCCTCCAAGAGACC. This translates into CASRGLQET. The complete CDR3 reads CASRGLQETQYF.

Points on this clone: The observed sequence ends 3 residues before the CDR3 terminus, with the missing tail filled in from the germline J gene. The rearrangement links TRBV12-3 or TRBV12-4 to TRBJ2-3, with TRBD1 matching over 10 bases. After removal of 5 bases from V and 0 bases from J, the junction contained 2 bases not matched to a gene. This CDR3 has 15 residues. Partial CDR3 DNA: TGTGCCAGCAGTCCGGGACAGGGGAGCACAGATACG. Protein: CASSPGQGSTDT. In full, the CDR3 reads CASSPGQGSTDTQYF.

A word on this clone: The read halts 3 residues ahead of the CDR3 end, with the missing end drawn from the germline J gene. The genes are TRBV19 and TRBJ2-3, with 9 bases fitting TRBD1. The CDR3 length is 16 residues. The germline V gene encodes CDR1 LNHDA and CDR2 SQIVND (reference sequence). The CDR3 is CASSLRQGDGNQPQYF. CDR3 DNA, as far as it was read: TGTGCCAGTAGTTTACGACAGGGGGACGGCAATCAGCCG.